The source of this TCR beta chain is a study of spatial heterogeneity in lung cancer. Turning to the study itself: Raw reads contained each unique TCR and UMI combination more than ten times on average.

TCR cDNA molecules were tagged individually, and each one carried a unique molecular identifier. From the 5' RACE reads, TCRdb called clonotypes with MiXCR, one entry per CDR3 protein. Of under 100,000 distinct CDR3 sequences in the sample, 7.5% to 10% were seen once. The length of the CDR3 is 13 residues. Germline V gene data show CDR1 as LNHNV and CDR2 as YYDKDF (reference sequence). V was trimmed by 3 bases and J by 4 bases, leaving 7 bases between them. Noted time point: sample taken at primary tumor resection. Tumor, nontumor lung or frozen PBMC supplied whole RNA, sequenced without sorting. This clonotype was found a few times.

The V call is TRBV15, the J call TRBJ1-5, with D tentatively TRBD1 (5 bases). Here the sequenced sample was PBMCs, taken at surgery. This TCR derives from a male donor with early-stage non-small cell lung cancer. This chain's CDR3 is CATSSRANQPQHF. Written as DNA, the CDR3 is TGTGCCACCAGCAGCAGGGCGAATCAGCCCCAGCATTTT.